This T cell receptor (beta chain) comes out of a study of graft-versus-host responses after intestinal transplantation. General study findings and limits: Early post-transplant falls in HvG clones accompanied the peak levels of circulating GvH clones. Allografts from individuals with graft-donor T cell macrochimerism displayed high graft-versus-host to host-versus-graft clonal ratios. GvH clones appeared in recipient marrow, some first in ileum or blood.

Assay used: immunoSEQ multiplex PCR; TCRdb lists only in-frame clones, some missing. In the table there are about 85,000 clones, around 93% of which are singletons. The CDR3 runs to 15 residues. Germline V gene lookup returns CDR1 SGHRS and CDR2 YFSETQ. The trim removed 4 bases at V and 1 base at J, leaving 3 bases unmatched. A note on this clone: Its antigen is unknown. The same CDR3 can be traced to other DNA sequences in this sample.

V is TRBV5-1 and J is TRBJ2-3, with 10 bases lining up with TRBD1. This material consisted of unstimulated CD8+ T cells sorted from spleen or lymph node cells, taken before transplant. This TCR derives from a human donor who was the organ donor for an intestinal transplant. The CDR3 loop is CASSPGTGGTDTQYF. CDR3 nucleotide sequence: TGCGCCAGCAGCCCCGGGACAGGGGGCACAGATACGCAGTATTTT.